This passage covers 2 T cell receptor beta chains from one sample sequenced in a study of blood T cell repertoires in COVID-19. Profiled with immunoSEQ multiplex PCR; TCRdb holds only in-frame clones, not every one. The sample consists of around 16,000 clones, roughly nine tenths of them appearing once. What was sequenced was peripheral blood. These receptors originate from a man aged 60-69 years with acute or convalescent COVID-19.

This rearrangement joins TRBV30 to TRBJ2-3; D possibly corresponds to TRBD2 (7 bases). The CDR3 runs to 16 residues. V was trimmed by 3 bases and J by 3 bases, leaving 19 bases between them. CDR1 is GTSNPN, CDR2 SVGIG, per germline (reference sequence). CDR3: CAWRDRRGPMTDTQYF. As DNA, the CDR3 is TGTGCCTGGAGGGACCGGCGGGGGCCCATGACAGATACGCAGTATTTT.

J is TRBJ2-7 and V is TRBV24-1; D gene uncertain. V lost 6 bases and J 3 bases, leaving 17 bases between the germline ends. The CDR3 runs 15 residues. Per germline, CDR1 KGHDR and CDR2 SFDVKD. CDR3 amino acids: CATSPSGENRYEQYF. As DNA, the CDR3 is TGTGCCACCAGTCCTTCTGGAGAGAACCGCTACGAGCAGTACTTC.